Given below is one T cell receptor (beta chain) in context. This clone was observed a handful of times. It has no known antigen specificity. Base qualities are missing; no much larger clone stands one base away. The data stem from a study of chemoradiotherapy in HPV16-positive cancers (dated by TCRdb to 2022 to 2024). Looking at the study overall: Using functional T-cell assays on cells from a couple of HPV16-positive patients, the researchers defined candidate HPV-specific T-cell clones and common TCR motifs. Whether T-cell immunity against the HPV oncoproteins E6 and E7 changes during chemoradiotherapy and whether survival is affected by this immunity were examined in the study. The candidate HPV-specific TCRs and motifs were then tracked in TCR repertoires from over 85 patients with HPV-related cancers.

The protocol used for the library was the immunoSEQ multiplex PCR assay. TCRdb took over this immuneACCESS table, retaining in-frame rearrangements with V and J assigned. Such tables are incomplete; in checked studies, under half of the missing clones stem from an unresolved V gene, and the remainder is unexplained. A total of approximately 7,800 clones appear in this sample, around 81% of them only once. More than 6.5% of the sample belongs to the ten largest clones. From the cysteine through the phenylalanine, the CDR3 covers 13 amino acids. The kept DNA is CDR3 alone, 39 bases in frame from the first base. Based on the germline V gene, the CDR1 and CDR2 sequences are SGHTA and FQGNSA. V and J are trimmed by 7 bases and 6 bases, and the gene matches miss 5 bases of the junction. Repertoires were sampled repeatedly over the course of chemoradiotherapy so that clonal expansion in the tumor microenvironment could be followed.

The research as a whole found: The survival association was reported for HPV16-positive patients, and the functional definition of HPV-specific T cells was derived from only two HPV16-positive patients. Expansion of candidate HPV-specific clones and E7-related TCR motifs was observed in the tumor microenvironment during treatment, whereas no such expansion was observed for non-HPV-specific T cells. Improved recurrence-free survival in HPV16-positive patients was associated with expansion of HPV-responsive T cells during chemoradiotherapy.

Recombination linked TRBV7-2 to TRBJ1-5; 8 junctional bases match TRBD1. This clonotype originated in a human donor with HPV-associated anogenital cancer. This material was collected from a patient who underwent chemoradiotherapy. The DNA sequence is given as TGTGCCAGCAACAGGGGGGTATTTCAGCCCCAGCATTTT. It specifies CASNRGVFQPQHF. When the CDR3 is completed using the reference TRBV7-2 and TRBJ1-5 genes on either side, the full variable domain is GAGVSQSPSNKVTEKGKDVELRCDPISGHTALYWYRQSLGQGLEFLIYFQGNSAPDKSGLPSDRFSAERTGGSVSTLTIQRTQQEDSAVYLCASNRGVFQPQHFGDGTRLSIL.